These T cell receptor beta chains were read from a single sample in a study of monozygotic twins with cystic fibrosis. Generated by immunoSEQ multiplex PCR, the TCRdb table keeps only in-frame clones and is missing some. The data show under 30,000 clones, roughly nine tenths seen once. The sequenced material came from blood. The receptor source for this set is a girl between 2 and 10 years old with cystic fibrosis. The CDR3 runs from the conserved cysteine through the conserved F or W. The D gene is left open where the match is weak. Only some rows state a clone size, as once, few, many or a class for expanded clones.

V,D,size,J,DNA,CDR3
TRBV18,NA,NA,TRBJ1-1,TGTGCCAGCTCACCCGGACAGATGAACACTGAAGCTTTCTTT,CASSPGQMNTEAFF
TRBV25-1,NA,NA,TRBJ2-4,TGTGCCAGCAGTTTGGCAGGGTCCAAAAACATTCAGTACTTC,CASSLAGSKNIQYF
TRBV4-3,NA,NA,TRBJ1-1,TGCGCCAGCAGTTACGTTTACAGGGAGAACACTGAAGCTTTCTTT,CASSYVYRENTEAFF
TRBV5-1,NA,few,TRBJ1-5,TGCGCCAGCAGCCCCTGGGTAGGGGCAGGTCAGCCCCAGCATTTT,CASSPWVGAGQPQHF
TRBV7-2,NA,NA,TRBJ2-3,TGTGCCAGCAGCTTAAGGCCGGGGGGCCGGACAGATACGCAGTATTTT,CASSLRPGGRTDTQYF
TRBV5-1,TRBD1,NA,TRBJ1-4,TGCGCCAGCAGCTTGGTTGGGACAGCGAATGAAAAACTGTTTTTT,CASSLVGTANEKLFF
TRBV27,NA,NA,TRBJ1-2,TGTGCCAGCAGTTTCGGCGGAACCTTTAACTATGGCTACACCTTC,CASSFGGTFNYGYTF
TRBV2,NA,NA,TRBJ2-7,TGTGCCAGCAGTGTGCAGGGTCCCTACGAGCAGTACTTC,CASSVQGPYEQYF
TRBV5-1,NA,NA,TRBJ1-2,TGCGCCAGCAGCTTGGAGGCAAATTTCTATGGCTACACCTTC,CASSLEANFYGYTF
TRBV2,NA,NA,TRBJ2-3,TGTGCCAGAAAACTAGCTAGCACAGATACGCAGTATTTT,CARKLASTDTQYF
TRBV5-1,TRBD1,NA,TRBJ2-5,TGCGCCAGCAGCGGGACAGGGGGCTGGCAAGAGACCCAGTACTTC,CASSGTGGWQETQYF
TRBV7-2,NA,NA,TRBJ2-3,TGTGCCAGCAGCCTAGGGGGACGGGGGTCAGATACGCAGTATTTT,CASSLGGRGSDTQYF
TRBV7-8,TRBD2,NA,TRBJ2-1,TGTGCCAGCAGCCGGAGACTAGCGGGGCCATCTAGCTCCTACAATGAGCAGTTCTTC,CASSRRLAGPSSSYNEQFF
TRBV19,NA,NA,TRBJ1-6,TGTGCCAGTAGTATGGGGGGACATTCACCCCTCCACTTT,CASSMGGHSPLHF
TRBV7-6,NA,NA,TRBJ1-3,TGTGCCAGCAGCCCTTTGGAACATCACTCTGGAAACACCATATATTTT,CASSPLEHHSGNTIYF
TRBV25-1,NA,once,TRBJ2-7,TGTGCCAGCAGTGAATACCCTAGCCAGAACTCCTACGAGCAGTACTTC,CASSEYPSQNSYEQYF
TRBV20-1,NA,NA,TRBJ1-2,TGCAGTGCTAGTGTAGGTTATGGCTACACCTTC,CSASVGYGYTF
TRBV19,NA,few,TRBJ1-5,TGTGCCAGTAGTATTGGGGGAAATCAGCCCCAGCATTTT,CASSIGGNQPQHF
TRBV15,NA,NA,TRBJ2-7,TGTGCCACCAGCAGAGATGGCGGCGAGCAGTACTTC,CATSRDGGEQYF
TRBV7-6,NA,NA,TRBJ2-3,TGTGCCAGCTCCACTAAGCCCCTGAAATTCACAGATACGCAGTATTTT,CASSTKPLKFTDTQYF
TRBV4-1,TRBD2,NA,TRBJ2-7,TGCGCCAGCAGCCAAGACCAGCGGGGCGCCTACGAGCAGTACTTC,CASSQDQRGAYEQYF
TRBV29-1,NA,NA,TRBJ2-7,TGCAGCGTTGACACCGGGACGGGCTACGAGCAGTACTTC,CSVDTGTGYEQYF
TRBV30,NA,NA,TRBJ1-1,TGTGCCTGGACGTCGGGGCCTCACACTGAAGCTTTCTTT,CAWTSGPHTEAFF
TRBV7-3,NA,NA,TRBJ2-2,TGTGCCAGCTCGAATTCCAAGGGGAAGAACACCGGGGAGCTGTTTTTT,CASSNSKGKNTGELFF